A single sample gave rise to the 9 T cell receptor beta chains below, sequenced in a study of blood T cell repertoires in COVID-19. Using immunoSEQ multiplex PCR, the repertoire was profiled, and TCRdb retains in-frame clones only, with some absent. The sample has about 190,000 clones; around 82% are singletons. The specimen sequenced was peripheral blood. Every receptor here comes from an older man with COVID-19, enrolled during active disease.

V and J are TRBV5-1 and TRBJ1-5; D not resolved. Germline-derived CDR1 and CDR2 are SGHRS and YFSETQ. V was trimmed by 0 bases and J by 7 bases, leaving 14 bases between them. The CDR3 consists of 15 residues. The CDR3 nucleotides are TGCGCCAGCAGCTTGGCAGGCGAAGTACAGCAGCCCCAGCATTTT. Its protein is CASSLAGEVQQPQHF.

The V call is TRBV5-8, the J call TRBJ1-3; 11 bases align to TRBD1. With V trimmed by 3 bases and J by 3 bases, 5 bases remained unmatched. Germline loops: CDR1 SGHTS, CDR2 YDEGEE. The CDR3 length is 16 residues. The CDR3 loop is CASSWPGTGGGNTIYF. The CDR3, as DNA: TGTGCCAGCAGCTGGCCCGGGACAGGGGGTGGAAACACCATATATTTT.

This clone came up a few times. CDR3 bases: TGTGCCAGCAGCGGGACAGGAGACTTCTATGGCTACACCTTC. Translating it yields CASSGTGDFYGYTF. The chain uses TRBV11-3 and TRBJ1-2; 8 bases are shared with TRBD1. The CDR3 sequence is 14 residues long. Germline V gene data show CDR1 as SGHNT and CDR2 as YENEEA. V shed 5 bases, J shed 4 bases, and the junction held 6 bases outside the gene matches.

This chain joins TRBV4-3 and TRBJ1-1; 11 nucleotides match TRBD1. V lost 2 bases and J lost 11; bases outside the gene matches: 4. The CDR3 extends over 13 amino acids. The germline V gene encodes CDR1 LGHNA and CDR2 YSLEER. The CDR3 region has the DNA TGCGCCAGCAGCCAACAGGGACAGGGGGGGGCTTTCTTT. Translated, it gives CASSQQGQGGAFF.

V and J are TRBV5-8 and TRBJ2-5; 11 nucleotides align to TRBD1. Germline CDR1 reads SGHTS; CDR2 reads YDEGEE. CDR3 length: 15 amino acids. J was trimmed by 5 bases and V by 4 bases; bases with no gene match: 7. For the CDR3, the DNA is TGTGCCAGCAGCATCGGACAGGGGGCTGGGGAGACCCAGTACTTC. Residues: CASSIGQGAGETQYF.

CDR3 nucleotide sequence: TGCAGCGTTGAATCGGCCCCGGGACAACTTAACTATGGCTACACCTTC. It codes for CSVESAPGQLNYGYTF. The chain carries TRBV29-1 and TRBJ1-2, with TRBD1 as a possible D gene (6 bases). Trimming left V 2 bases short and J 1 base short, with 17 bases between. This CDR3 has 16 amino acids. The germline V gene encodes CDR1 SQVTM and CDR2 ANQGSEA.

The chain links TRBV9 to TRBJ2-5; 7 bases match TRBD2. The CDR3 sequence is 15 residues long. The ends lost 3 bases at V and 0 bases at J; junction bases unmatched: 5. Germline V gives CDR1 SGDLS, CDR2 YYNGEE. This chain's CDR3 is CASSATGTNQETQYF. The CDR3 nucleotides read TGTGCCAGCAGCGCAACCGGGACTAACCAAGAGACCCAGTACTTC.

The chain uses TRBV18 and TRBJ1-1, with 9 positions matching TRBD1. CDR3 length: 16 amino acids. CDR1 and CDR2 (germline): KGHSH, LQKENI. Unmatched junction bases numbered 6, after V lost 2 bases and J lost 2 bases. CDR3 in DNA: TGTGCCAGCTCACCAGGGACAGGGTCCCTCAACACTGAAGCTTTCTTT. Amino acids: CASSPGTGSLNTEAFF.

The chain recombines TRBV6-5 with TRBJ1-2; D perhaps matches TRBD1 (5 bases). Trimming took off 0 bases at V and 6 bases at J, with 11 bases between the two ends. Per germline, CDR1 MNHEY and CDR2 SVGAGI. This CDR3 has 14 residues. The CDR3 loop is CASSYSGQGNGYTF. CDR3 in DNA: TGTGCCAGCAGTTACTCAGGACAAGGGAATGGCTACACCTTC.